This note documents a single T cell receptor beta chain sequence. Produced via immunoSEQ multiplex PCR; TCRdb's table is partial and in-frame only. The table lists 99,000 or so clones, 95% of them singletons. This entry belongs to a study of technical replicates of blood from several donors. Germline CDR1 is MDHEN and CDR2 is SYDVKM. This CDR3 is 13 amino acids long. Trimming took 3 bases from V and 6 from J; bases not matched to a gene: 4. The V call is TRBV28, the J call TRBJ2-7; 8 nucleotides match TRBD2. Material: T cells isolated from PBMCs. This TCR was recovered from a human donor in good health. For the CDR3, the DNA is TGTGCCAGCAGTTTCGGGGGGGCCCTCGAGCAGTACTTC. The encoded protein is CASSFGGALEQYF.